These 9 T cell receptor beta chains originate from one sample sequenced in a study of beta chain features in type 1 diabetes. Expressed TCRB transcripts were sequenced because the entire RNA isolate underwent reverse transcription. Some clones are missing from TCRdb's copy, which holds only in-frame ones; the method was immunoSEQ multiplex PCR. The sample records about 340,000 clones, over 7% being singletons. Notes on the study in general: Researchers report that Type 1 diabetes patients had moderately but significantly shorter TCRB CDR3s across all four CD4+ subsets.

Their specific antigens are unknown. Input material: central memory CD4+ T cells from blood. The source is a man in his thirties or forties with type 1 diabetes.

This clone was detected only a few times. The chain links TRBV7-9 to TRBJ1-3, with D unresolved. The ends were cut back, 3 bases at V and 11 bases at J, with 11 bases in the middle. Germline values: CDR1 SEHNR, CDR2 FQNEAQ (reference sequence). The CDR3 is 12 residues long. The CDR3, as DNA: TGTGCCAGCAGCTTCACCGCGGAGGCCATATATTTT. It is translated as CASSFTAEAIYF.

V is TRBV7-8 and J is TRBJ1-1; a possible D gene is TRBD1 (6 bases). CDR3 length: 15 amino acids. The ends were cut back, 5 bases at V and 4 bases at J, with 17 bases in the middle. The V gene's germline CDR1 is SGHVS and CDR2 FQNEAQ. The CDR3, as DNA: TGTGCCAGCAGCCCGTTGGGGGGCGGGGGCACTGAAGCTTTCTTT. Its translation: CASSPLGGGGTEAFF.

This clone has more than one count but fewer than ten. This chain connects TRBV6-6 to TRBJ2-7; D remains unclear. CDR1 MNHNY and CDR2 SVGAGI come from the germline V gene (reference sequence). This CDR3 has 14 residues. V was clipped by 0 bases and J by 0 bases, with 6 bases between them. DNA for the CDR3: TGTGCCAGCAGTTACTCCCAGAGCTCCTACGAGCAGTACTTC. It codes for CASSYSQSSYEQYF.

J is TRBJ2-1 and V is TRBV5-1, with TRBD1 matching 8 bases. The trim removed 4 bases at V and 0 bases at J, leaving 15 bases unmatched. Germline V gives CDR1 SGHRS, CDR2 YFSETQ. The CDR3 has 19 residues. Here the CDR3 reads CASSRGDRSPRSSYNEQFF. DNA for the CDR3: TGCGCCAGCAGCCGCGGGGACAGGAGTCCTCGTAGCTCCTACAATGAGCAGTTCTTC.

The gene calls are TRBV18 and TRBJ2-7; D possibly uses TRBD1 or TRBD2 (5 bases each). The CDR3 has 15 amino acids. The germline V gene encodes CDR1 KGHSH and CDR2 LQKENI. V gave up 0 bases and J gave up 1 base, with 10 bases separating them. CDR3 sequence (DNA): TGTGCCAGCTCACCACCAGGGACCCCATCCTACGAGCAGTACTTC. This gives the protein CASSPPGTPSYEQYF.

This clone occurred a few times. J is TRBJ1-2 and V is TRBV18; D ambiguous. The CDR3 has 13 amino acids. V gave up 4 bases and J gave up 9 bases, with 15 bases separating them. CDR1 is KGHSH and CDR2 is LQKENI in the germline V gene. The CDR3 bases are TGTGCCAGCTCACTAACTCAAAAGGATCGCTACACCTTC. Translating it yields CASSLTQKDRYTF.

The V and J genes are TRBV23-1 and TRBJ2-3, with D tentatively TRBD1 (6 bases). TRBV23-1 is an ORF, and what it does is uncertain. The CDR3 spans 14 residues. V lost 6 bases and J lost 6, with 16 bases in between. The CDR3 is CASSLTGNGDTQYF. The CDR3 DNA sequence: TGCGCCAGCAGCCTAACAGGGAATGGCGATACGCAGTATTTT.

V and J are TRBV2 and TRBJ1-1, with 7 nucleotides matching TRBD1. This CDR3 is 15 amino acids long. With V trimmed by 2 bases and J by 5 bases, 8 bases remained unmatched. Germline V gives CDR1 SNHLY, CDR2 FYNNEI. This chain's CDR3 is CASSEQGGLGTEAFF. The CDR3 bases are TGTGCCAGCAGTGAACAGGGGGGGCTAGGGACTGAAGCTTTCTTT.

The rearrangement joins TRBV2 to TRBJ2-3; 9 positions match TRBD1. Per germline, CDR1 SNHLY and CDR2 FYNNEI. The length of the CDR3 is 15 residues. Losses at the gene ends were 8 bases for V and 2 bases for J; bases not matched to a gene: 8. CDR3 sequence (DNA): TGTGCCAGCGGGCAAGGACAGGGGACCACAGATACGCAGTATTTT. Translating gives CASGQGQGTTDTQYF.